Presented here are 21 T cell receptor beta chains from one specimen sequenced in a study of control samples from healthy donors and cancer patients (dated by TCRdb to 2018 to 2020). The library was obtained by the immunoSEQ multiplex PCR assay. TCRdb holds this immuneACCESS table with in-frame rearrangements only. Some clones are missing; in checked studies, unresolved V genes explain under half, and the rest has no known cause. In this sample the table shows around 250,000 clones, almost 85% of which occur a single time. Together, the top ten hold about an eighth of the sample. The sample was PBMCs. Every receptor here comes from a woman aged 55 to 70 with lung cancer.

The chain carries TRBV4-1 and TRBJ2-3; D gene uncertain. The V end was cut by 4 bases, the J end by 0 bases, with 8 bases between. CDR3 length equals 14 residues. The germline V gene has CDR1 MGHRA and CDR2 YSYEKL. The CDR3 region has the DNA TGCGCCAGCAGCCTTTCAACTAGCACAGATACGCAGTATTTT. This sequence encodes CASSLSTSTDTQYF.

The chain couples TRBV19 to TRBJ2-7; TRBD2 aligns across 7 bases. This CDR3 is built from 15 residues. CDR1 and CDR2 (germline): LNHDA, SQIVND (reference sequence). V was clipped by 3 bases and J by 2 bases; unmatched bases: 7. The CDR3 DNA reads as TGTGCCAGTAGTATTGGGAGGGCGAACGCCTACGAGCAGTACTTC. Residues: CASSIGRANAYEQYF.

The CDR3 region is CASSLRGGQQETQYF. CDR3 DNA sequence: TGTGCCAGCAGCCTTAGAGGGGGGCAGCAAGAGACCCAGTACTTC. The V gene is TRBV5-4, the J gene TRBJ2-5, with D possibly being TRBD1 or TRBD2 (6 bases each). Germline V lookup: CDR1 SGHNT, CDR2 YYREEE (reference sequence). The V gene lost 4 bases and the J gene lost 2 bases, with 15 bases spanning the gap. This CDR3 has 15 amino acids. Full variable domain (remainder filled in from reference TRBV5-4 and TRBJ2-5): ETGVTQSPTHLIKTRGQQVTLRCSSQSGHNTVSWYQQALGQGPQFIFQYYREEENGRGNFPPRFSGLQFPNYSSELNVNALELDDSALYLCASSLRGGQQETQYFGPGTRLLVL.

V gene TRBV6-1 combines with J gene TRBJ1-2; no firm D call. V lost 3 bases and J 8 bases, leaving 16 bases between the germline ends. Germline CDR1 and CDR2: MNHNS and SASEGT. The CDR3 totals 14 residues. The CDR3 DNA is TGTGCCAGCAGTGACAGCCTAGGAGTGGAGGGCTACACCTTC. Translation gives CASSDSLGVEGYTF.

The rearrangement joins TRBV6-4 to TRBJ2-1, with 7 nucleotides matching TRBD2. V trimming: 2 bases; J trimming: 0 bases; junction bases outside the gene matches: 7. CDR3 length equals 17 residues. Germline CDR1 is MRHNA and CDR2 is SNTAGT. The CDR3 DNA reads TGTGCCAGCAGTGACGGGGTTGGCGGGGGCTCCTACAATGAGCAGTTCTTC. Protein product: CASSDGVGGGSYNEQFF.

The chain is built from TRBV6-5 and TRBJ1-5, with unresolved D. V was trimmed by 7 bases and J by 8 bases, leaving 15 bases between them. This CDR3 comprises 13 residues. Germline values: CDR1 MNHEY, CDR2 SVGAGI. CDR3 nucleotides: TGTGCCAGCAAGCCGGCCAGCGTGGAGCCCCAGCATTTT. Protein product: CASKPASVEPQHF.

The CDR3 DNA follows: TGTGCCACCAGCAGAGGGGCGGGGCGGCCTAGCACAGATACGCAGTATTTT. This translates into CATSRGAGRPSTDTQYF. The rearrangement joins TRBV15 to TRBJ2-3, with D possibly being TRBD2 (6 bases). CDR3 length: 17 residues. CDR1 is LNHNV, CDR2 YYDKDF, per germline (reference sequence). Trimming left V 1 base short and J 0 bases short, with 14 bases between.

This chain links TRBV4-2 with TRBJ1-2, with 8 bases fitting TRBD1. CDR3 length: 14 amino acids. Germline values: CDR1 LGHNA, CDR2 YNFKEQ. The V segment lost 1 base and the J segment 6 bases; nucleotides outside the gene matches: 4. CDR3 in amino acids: CASSQVGQVNGYTF. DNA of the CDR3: TGTGCCAGCAGCCAAGTGGGACAGGTCAATGGCTACACCTTC.

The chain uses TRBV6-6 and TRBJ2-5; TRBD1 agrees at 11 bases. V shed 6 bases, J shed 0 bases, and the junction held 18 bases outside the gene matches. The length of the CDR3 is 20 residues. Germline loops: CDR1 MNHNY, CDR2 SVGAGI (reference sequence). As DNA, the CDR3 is TGTGCCAGCAGCTATTCTTCCGGGACAGGGGGTCAAGCGTACCAAGAGACCCAGTACTTC. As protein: CASSYSSGTGGQAYQETQYF.

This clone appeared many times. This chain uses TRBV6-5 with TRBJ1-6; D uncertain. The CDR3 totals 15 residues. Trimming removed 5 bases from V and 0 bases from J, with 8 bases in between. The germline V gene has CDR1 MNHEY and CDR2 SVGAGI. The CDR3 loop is CASSPWSSYNSPLHF. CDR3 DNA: TGTGCCAGCAGTCCCTGGAGCTCCTATAATTCACCCCTCCACTTT.

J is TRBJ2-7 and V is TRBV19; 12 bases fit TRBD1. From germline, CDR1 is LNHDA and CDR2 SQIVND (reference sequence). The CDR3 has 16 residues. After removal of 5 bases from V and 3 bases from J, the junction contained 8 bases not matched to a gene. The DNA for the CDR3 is TGTGCCAGTAGTCCCGTGGGGACAGGGGGCTTCTACGAGCAGTACTTC. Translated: CASSPVGTGGFYEQYF.

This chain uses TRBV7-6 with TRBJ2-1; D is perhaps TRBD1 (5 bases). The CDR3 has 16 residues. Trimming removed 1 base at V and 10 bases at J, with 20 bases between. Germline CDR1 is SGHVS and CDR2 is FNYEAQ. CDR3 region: CASSLEGPGRTLEQFF. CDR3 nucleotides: TGTGCCAGCAGCTTAGAGGGGCCCGGACGGACACTCGAGCAGTTCTTC.

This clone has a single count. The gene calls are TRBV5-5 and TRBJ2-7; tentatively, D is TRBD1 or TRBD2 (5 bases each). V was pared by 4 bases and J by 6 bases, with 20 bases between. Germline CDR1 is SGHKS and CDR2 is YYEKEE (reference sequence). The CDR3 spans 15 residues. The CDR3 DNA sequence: TGTGCCAGCAGCACCCTCCCTGGGGGAAAGGGCGAGCAGTACTTC. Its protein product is CASSTLPGGKGEQYF.

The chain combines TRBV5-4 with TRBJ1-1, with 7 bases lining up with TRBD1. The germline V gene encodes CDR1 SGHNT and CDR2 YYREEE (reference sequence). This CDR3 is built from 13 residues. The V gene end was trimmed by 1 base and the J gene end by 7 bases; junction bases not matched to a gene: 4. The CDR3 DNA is TGTGCCAGCAGCTTGCAGGGGGTTATTGAAGCTTTCTTT. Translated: CASSLQGVIEAFF.

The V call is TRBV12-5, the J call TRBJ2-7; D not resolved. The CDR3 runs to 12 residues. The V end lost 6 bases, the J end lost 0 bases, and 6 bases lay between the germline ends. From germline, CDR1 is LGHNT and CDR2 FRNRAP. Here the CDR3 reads CASGWSSYEQYF. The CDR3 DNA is TGTGCTAGTGGGTGGAGCTCCTACGAGCAGTACTTC.

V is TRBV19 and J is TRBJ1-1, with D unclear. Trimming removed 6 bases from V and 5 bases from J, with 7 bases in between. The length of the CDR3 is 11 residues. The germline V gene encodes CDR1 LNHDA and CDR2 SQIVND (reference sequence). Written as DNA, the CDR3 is TGTGCCAGTAGGTACGGTACTGAAGCTTTCTTT. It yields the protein CASRYGTEAFF.

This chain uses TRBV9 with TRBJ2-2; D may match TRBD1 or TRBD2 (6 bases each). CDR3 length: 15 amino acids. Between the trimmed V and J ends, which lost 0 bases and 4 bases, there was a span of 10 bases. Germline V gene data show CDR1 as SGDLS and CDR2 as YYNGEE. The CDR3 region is CASSVVGGSTGELFF. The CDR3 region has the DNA TGTGCCAGCAGCGTAGTAGGGGGGAGCACCGGGGAGCTGTTTTTT.

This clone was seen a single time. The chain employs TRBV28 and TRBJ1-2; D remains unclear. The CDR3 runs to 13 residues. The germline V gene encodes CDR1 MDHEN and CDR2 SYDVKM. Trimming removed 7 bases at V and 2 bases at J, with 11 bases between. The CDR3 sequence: CASTRVPNYGYTF. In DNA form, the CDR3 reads TGTGCCAGCACGCGGGTTCCCAACTATGGCTACACCTTC.

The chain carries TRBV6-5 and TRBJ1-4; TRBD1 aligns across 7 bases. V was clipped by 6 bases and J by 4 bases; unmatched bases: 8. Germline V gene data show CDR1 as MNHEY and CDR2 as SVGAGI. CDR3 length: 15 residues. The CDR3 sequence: CASRTGQVHNEKLFF. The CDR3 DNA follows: TGTGCCAGCAGAACTGGACAGGTGCATAATGAAAAACTGTTTTTT.

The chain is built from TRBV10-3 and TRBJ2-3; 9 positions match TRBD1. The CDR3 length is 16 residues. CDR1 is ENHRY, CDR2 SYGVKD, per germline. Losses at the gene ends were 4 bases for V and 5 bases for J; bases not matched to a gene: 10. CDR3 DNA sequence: TGTGCCATCAGTGGGCCCGGGACAGGGTTTGGAGATACGCAGTATTTT. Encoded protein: CAISGPGTGFGDTQYF.

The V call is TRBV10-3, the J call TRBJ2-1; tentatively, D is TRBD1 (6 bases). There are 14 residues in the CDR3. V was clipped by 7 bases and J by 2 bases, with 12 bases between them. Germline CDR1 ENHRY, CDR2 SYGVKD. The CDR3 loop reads CAIKPDSTYNEQFF. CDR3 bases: TGTGCCATCAAACCGGACAGTACCTACAATGAGCAGTTCTTC.